A selection of T cell receptor beta chains follows, all from one sample in a study of blood T cell repertoires in COVID-19. Sequenced by immunoSEQ multiplex PCR; TCRdb stores in-frame clones only, minus some. The data contain roughly 260,000 clones, roughly 82% of them singletons. Sample: peripheral blood. All receptors derive from a woman in her seventies with acute or convalescent COVID-19. Each CDR3 is given with its conserved first and last residue. Fields, in order: D gene, V gene, clone size, J gene, CDR3 protein, CDR3 DNA. The D gene is left open where the match is weak. The size of a clone is reported for some rows only, either as once, few or many, or as a class for expanded clones.

>TRBD1|TRBV4-3|.|TRBJ1-5
CASSPDRAGGHQPQHF
TGCGCCAGCAGCCCCGACCGGGCAGGGGGACATCAGCCCCAGCATTTT
>TRBD1|TRBV9|.|TRBJ2-2
CASSPRQGGINTGELFF
TGTGCCAGCAGCCCACGACAGGGGGGCATCAACACCGGGGAGCTGTTTTTT
>.|TRBV30|.|TRBJ1-6
CAWSSPGQLLYSPLHF
TGTGCCTGGAGTTCCCCGGGACAATTACTTTATTCACCCCTCCACTTT
>TRBD1|TRBV3-1/TRBV3-2|.|TRBJ1-1
CASSPTGGGANTEAFF
TGTGCCAGCAGCCCTACAGGGGGAGGCGCGAACACTGAAGCTTTCTTT
>.|TRBV3-1/TRBV3-2|.|TRBJ1-1
CASSQAGIGNTEAFF
TGTGCCAGCAGCCAAGCGGGAATCGGGAACACTGAAGCTTTCTTT
>.|TRBV25-1|.|TRBJ1-2
CASSDPRWQGTYGYTF
TGTGCCAGCAGTGACCCTCGGTGGCAGGGGACCTATGGCTACACCTTC
>TRBD1|TRBV5-1|.|TRBJ1-2
CASSLQGADYGYTF
TGCGCCAGCAGCTTGCAGGGGGCGGACTATGGCTACACCTTC
>TRBD1|TRBV9|.|TRBJ2-7
CASSPLRGSSYEQYF
TGTGCCAGCAGCCCCCTCAGGGGGAGCTCCTACGAGCAGTACTTC
>.|TRBV5-1|once|TRBJ1-1
CASVLGGGQDTEAFF
TGCGCCAGCGTCCTCGGCGGGGGCCAGGACACTGAAGCTTTCTTT
>TRBD1|TRBV24-1|.|TRBJ1-5
CATSGTGGGQHF
TGTGCCACCAGTGGGACAGGGGGCGGCCAGCATTTT
>.|TRBV5-5|.|TRBJ2-7
CASSFLDRAYEQYF
TGTGCCAGCAGCTTTCTGGACAGAGCCTACGAGCAGTACTTC
>.|TRBV3-1/TRBV3-2|few|TRBJ1-1
CASSQGREREAFF
TGTGCCAGCAGCCAGGGCAGGGAACGTGAAGCTTTCTTT
>.|TRBV7-2|.|TRBJ2-7
CASSHSSYEQYF
TGTGCCAGCAGCCATAGCTCCTACGAGCAGTACTTC
>.|TRBV4-2|.|TRBJ1-1
CASSQDYLGGKTEAFF
TGTGCCAGCAGCCAAGATTATTTGGGGGGAAAGACTGAAGCTTTCTTT
>TRBD1|TRBV7-2|.|TRBJ1-1
CASSIWTGNTEAFF
TGTGCCAGCAGCATTTGGACAGGGAACACTGAAGCTTTCTTT
>.|TRBV28|few|TRBJ1-5
CASSRDKLNQPQHF
TGTGCCAGCAGTCGGGACAAACTCAATCAGCCCCAGCATTTT
>.|TRBV21-1|.|TRBJ2-7
CASSKIQGTGSSYEQYF
TGTGCCAGCAGCAAAATTCAGGGGACAGGCAGCTCCTACGAGCAGTACTTC
>TRBD1|TRBV4-3|.|TRBJ1-5
CASSQYRGRGQPQHF
TGCGCCAGCAGCCAGTACAGGGGGCGCGGGCAGCCCCAGCATTTT
>TRBD1|TRBV9|.|TRBJ2-7
CASSVGQGISYEQYF
TGTGCCAGCAGCGTAGGACAGGGAATCTCCTACGAGCAGTACTTC
>TRBD1|TRBV28|.|TRBJ1-3
CASSFPGGLSGNTIYF
TGTGCCAGCAGTTTCCCAGGGGGCCTCTCTGGAAACACCATATATTTT
>TRBD2|TRBV5-8|.|TRBJ2-1
CASKTSGGNNEQFF
TGTGCCAGCAAGACTAGCGGGGGGAATAATGAGCAGTTCTTC
>TRBD1|TRBV19|.|TRBJ2-7
CASTPTGGNEQYF
TGTGCCAGTACCCCGACAGGGGGCAACGAGCAGTACTTC
>.|TRBV3-1/TRBV3-2|.|TRBJ2-3
CASSQPHTDTQYF
TGTGCCAGCAGCCAACCACACACAGATACGCAGTATTTT
>TRBD2|TRBV3-1/TRBV3-2|.|TRBJ2-1
CASSRLAGGRNEQFF
TGTGCCAGCAGCCGACTAGCGGGGGGGCGTAATGAGCAGTTCTTC
>.|TRBV7-2|.|TRBJ1-2
CASSLGADSSNYGYTF
TGTGCCAGCAGCTTAGGAGCGGACAGTTCTAACTATGGCTACACCTTC
>TRBD2|TRBV9|.|TRBJ2-2
CASSRRGGMDTGELFF
TGTGCCAGCAGCCGCCGGGGGGGTATGGACACCGGGGAGCTGTTTTTT
>TRBD1|TRBV7-9|.|TRBJ2-6
CASSLQGVTGANVLTF
TGTGCCAGCAGCCTACAGGGGGTAACTGGGGCCAACGTCCTGACTTTC
>.|TRBV24-1|.|TRBJ2-1
CATISGIDNEQFF
TGTGCCACCATAAGCGGTATTGACAATGAGCAGTTCTTC
>TRBD1|TRBV28|once|TRBJ1-2
CASIGTGSSSYTF
TGTGCCAGCATAGGGACAGGGTCCTCCAGCTACACCTTC